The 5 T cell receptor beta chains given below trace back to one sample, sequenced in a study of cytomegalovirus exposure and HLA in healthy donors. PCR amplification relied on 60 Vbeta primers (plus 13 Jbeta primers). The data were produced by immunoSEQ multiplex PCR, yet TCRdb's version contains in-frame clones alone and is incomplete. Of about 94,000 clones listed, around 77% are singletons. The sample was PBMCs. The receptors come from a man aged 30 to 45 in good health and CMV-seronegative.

The CDR3 nucleotides read TGCGCCAGCAGCACGGATCCACAGGGGATTGGGTACAATGAGCAGTTCTTC. Protein sequence: CASSTDPQGIGYNEQFF. The V call is TRBV5-1, the J call TRBJ2-1; 7 bases line up with TRBD1. This CDR3 is built from 17 residues. CDR1 SGHRS and CDR2 YFSETQ come from the germline V gene. J lost 4 bases, V lost 4 bases, and 14 bases had no gene match.

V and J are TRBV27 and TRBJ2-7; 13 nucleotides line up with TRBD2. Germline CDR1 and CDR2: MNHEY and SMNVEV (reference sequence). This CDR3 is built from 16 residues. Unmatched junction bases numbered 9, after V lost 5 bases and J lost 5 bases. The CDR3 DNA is TGTGCCAGCAGTCCGAGGACTAGCGGGAGTGGGAACGAGCAGTACTTC. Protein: CASSPRTSGSGNEQYF.

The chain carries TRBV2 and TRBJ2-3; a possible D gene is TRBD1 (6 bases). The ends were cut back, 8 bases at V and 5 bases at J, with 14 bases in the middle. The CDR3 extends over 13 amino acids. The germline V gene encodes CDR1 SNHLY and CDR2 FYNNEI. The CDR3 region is CASGAGVRDTQYF. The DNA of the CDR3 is TGTGCCAGCGGGGCAGGGGTAAGAGATACGCAGTATTTT.

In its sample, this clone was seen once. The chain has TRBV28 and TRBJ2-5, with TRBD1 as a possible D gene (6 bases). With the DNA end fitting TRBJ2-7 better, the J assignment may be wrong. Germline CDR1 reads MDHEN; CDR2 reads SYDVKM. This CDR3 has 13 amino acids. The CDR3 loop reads CASSPDSPYEQYF. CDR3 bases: TGTGCCAGCAGTCCGGACAGCCCCTACGAGCAGTACTTC.

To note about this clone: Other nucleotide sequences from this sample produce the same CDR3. CDR3 protein: CASSKAGTGWNEQFF. CDR3 nucleotide sequence: TGTGCCAGTAGTAAGGCCGGGACAGGGTGGAATGAGCAGTTCTTC. The rearrangement uses TRBV6-1 and TRBJ2-1, with 9 bases fitting TRBD1. The CDR3 contains 15 residues. The junction had 13 bases not matched to a gene; V was cut back by 9 bases and J by 7 bases. The germline gives CDR1 MNHNS, CDR2 SASEGT.